This entry is about one T cell receptor (beta chain). The antigen is unknown. Germline loops: CDR1 SGDLS, CDR2 YYNGEE. The junction had 11 bases not matched to a gene; V was cut back by 3 bases and J by 4 bases. The CDR3 is 16 residues long. This entry comes from a study of vaccination and CD4 T cells after COVID-19. Stated time point: late sampling 161 to 241 days after vaccination in three convalescent patients. The treatment: approximately 11-day PBMC culture with coronavirus spike peptide pools or control peptides (ViraFEST assay). TCRs were sequenced by ViraFEST after antigen-specific T cells had been expanded with peptide pools. Sequence data for DNA of cultured CD4+ T cells were generated by the Oncomine TCR Beta short-read assay. TCRdb fed the PCR reads into MiXCR, producing one record per CDR3 protein. In the table there are some 22,000 distinct CDR3 sequences, 35% of which are singletons.

The source was CD4+ T cells from blood, cultured in vitro, collected about 7 months after SARS-CoV-2 vaccination. The chain joins TRBV9 to TRBJ2-5, with 8 bases matching TRBD2. The origin of this receptor is a human donor who had recovered from COVID-19. CDR3 sequence: CASSARAGGNLETQYF. CDR3 DNA: TGTGCCAGCAGCGCCAGGGCGGGAGGTAATCTAGAGACCCAGTACTTC.